The next 27 T cell receptor beta chains were all read from a single sample in a study of beta chain features in type 1 diabetes. Study findings and constraints: Type 1 diabetes patients showed a moderate but significant shortening of TCRB CDR3s in all four CD4+ subsets.

These receptors' targets are unknown. Since all of the isolated RNA was reverse transcribed, expressed TCRB transcripts were what got sequenced. Produced via immunoSEQ multiplex PCR; TCRdb's table is partial and in-frame only. The data contain some 110,000 clones, 16% of them singletons. The specimen was central memory CD4+ T cells from blood. The receptors stem from a man aged 25 to 40 with type 1 diabetes.

The chain recombines TRBV5-6 with TRBJ1-3, with D possibly TRBD1 on 6 matching bases. In germline, CDR1 is SGHDT, CDR2 YYEEEE. This CDR3 is 14 amino acids long. V dropped 2 bases and J dropped 4 bases, with 10 bases sitting between them. The CDR3 region is CASSFAGVGNTIYF. The CDR3 DNA sequence: TGTGCCAGCAGCTTCGCAGGGGTAGGAAACACCATATATTTT.

J is TRBJ1-1 and V is TRBV7-2; no clear D. Germline V gene data show CDR1 as SGHTA and CDR2 as FQGNSA. Trimming took 1 base from V and 10 from J, leaving 13 bases between them. CDR3 size: 13 residues. The CDR3 nucleotides are TGTGCCAGCAGCTTAGAACCAGGATTGATAGCTTTCTTT. Translation: CASSLEPGLIAFF.

This clone has a count of ten or more. The rearrangement joins TRBV19 to TRBJ1-1; TRBD1 agrees at 10 bases. The CDR3 contains 14 residues. CDR1 is LNHDA and CDR2 is SQIVND in the germline V gene (reference sequence). Unmatched junction bases numbered 7, after V lost 8 bases and J lost 4 bases. This CDR3 is CASSGRTGGTEAFF. In nucleotides, the CDR3 is TGTGCCAGTTCTGGGCGGACAGGGGGCACTGAAGCTTTCTTT.

V is TRBV7-2 and J is TRBJ1-6, with 9 bases matching TRBD1. The V gene end was trimmed by 1 base and the J gene end by 9 bases; junction bases not matched to a gene: 4. The CDR3 contains 15 residues. Germline V gene data show CDR1 as SGHTA and CDR2 as FQGNSA. CDR3 region: CASSLVTGGGSPLHF. The CDR3 DNA sequence: TGTGCCAGCAGCTTAGTGACAGGGGGTGGTTCACCCCTCCACTTT.

The chain is built from TRBV5-8 and TRBJ2-5; D tentatively fits TRBD1 or TRBD2 (6 bases each). V was cut by 2 bases and J by 4 bases, with 9 bases left in between. Germline values: CDR1 SGHTS, CDR2 YDEGEE. CDR3 length: 13 residues. CDR3 protein: CASSLQGGETQYF. The DNA for the CDR3 is TGTGCCAGCAGCTTACAGGGAGGAGAGACCCAGTACTTC.

This clone appeared a few times. Here the CDR3 DNA reads TGCGCCAGCAGCCAAGAGTTAGCGGGGATGCAAGAGACCCAGTACTTC. Its translation is CASSQELAGMQETQYF. The chain uses TRBV4-3 and TRBJ2-5, with 8 bases that match TRBD2. The length of the CDR3 is 16 residues. V lost 0 bases, J lost 2 bases, and 5 bases stayed unmatched. CDR1 and CDR2 from the germline V gene are LGHNA and YSLEER.

A few counts support this clone. Other DNA sequences of this sample code for an identical CDR3. The chain recombines TRBV7-2 with TRBJ2-3, with D unclear. Germline CDR1 and CDR2: SGHTA and FQGNSA. The ends were cut back, 5 bases at V and 0 bases at J, with 3 bases in the middle. CDR3 length: 12 residues. The CDR3 DNA follows: TGTGCCAGCAGCCAGAGCACAGATACGCAGTATTTT. This sequence encodes CASSQSTDTQYF.

V usage is TRBV29-1 and J usage is TRBJ2-2, with 7 bases fitting TRBD2. V lost 5 bases to trimming and J lost 8 bases; unmatched junction nucleotides: 8. The germline CDR1 and CDR2 sequences are SQVTM and ANQGSEA. The CDR3 runs to 13 residues. The CDR3 protein is CSVTLVAGGELFF. The CDR3, as DNA: TGCAGCGTTACCCTAGTAGCGGGTGGGGAGCTGTTTTTT.

In its sample, this clone ranks as medium-sized. This chain joins TRBV9 and TRBJ2-1; perhaps TRBD2 as D (6 bases). Per germline, CDR1 SGDLS and CDR2 YYNGEE. V lost 10 bases to trimming and J lost 4 bases, with 15 bases between them. The CDR3 is 13 amino acids. The CDR3 DNA reads TGTGCCGGCTCCCGGGACTCTTACAATGAGCAGTTCTTC. Its protein product is CAGSRDSYNEQFF.

To note about this clone: One end of the junction does not line up with germline, which may come from a read error. The rearrangement uses TRBV25-1 and TRBJ2-3; TRBD2 aligns across 7 bases. Germline loops: CDR1 MGHDK, CDR2 SYGVNS. The CDR3 is made up of 14 amino acids. CDR3 sequence reads: CASSASGPTNTQYF. In nucleotides, the CDR3 is TGTGCCAGCTCCGCTAGCGGCCCCACAAATACGCAGTATTTT.

This chain connects TRBV6-5 to TRBJ2-7; tentative D call: TRBD1 (6 bases). The CDR3 has 13 amino acids. The germline V gene encodes CDR1 MNHEY and CDR2 SVGAGI. V was pared by 6 bases and J by 3 bases, with 12 bases between. The CDR3 bases are TGTGCCAGCAGAAGAGACAGGTTCTACGAGCAGTACTTC. Translation gives CASRRDRFYEQYF.

The V and J genes are TRBV19 and TRBJ2-7, with D possibly TRBD2 on 5 matching bases. Looked up from germline, CDR1 is LNHDA and CDR2 is SQIVND (reference sequence). This CDR3 spans 13 amino acids. V was cut by 3 bases and J by 2 bases, with 8 bases left in between. DNA for the CDR3: TGTGCCAGTAGTATGGGAGAGACCTACGAGCAGTACTTC. Amino acids: CASSMGETYEQYF.

V usage is TRBV9 and J usage is TRBJ1-1, with TRBD1 matching over 10 bases. V lost 3 bases, J lost 1 base, and 6 bases stayed unmatched. Germline CDR1 SGDLS, CDR2 YYNGEE. The CDR3 consists of 16 residues. The CDR3, as DNA: TGTGCCAGCAGCGAAAAGGGACAGGGGACGAACACTGAAGCTTTCTTT. Protein product: CASSEKGQGTNTEAFF. The full variable domain, rest sourced from reference TRBV9 and TRBJ1-1, is DSGVTQTPKHLITATGQRVTLRCSPRSGDLSVYWYQQSLDQGLQFLIQYYNGEERAKGNILERFSAQQFPDLHSELNLSSLELGDSALYFCASSEKGQGTNTEAFFGQGTRLTVV.

CDR3 loop: CASMFGTGVIDNYGYTF. The CDR3 DNA reads TGTGCCAGCATGTTCGGGACAGGGGTTATTGATAACTATGGCTACACCTTC. The chain joins TRBV7-2 to TRBJ1-2; 10 positions agree with TRBD1. The CDR3 length is 17 residues. Germline trimming cut 7 bases from V and 1 base from J; bases unmatched to any gene: 12. CDR1 and CDR2 from the germline V gene are SGHTA and FQGNSA.

The rearrangement links TRBV6-1 to TRBJ2-3; no reliable D call. The germline V gene encodes CDR1 MNHNS and CDR2 SASEGT. The CDR3 is made up of 13 amino acids. V gave up 4 bases and J gave up 0 bases, with 5 bases separating them. Here the CDR3 reads CASSVPSTDTQYF. For the CDR3, the DNA is TGTGCCAGCAGTGTACCAAGCACAGATACGCAGTATTTT.

The chain recombines TRBV4-3 with TRBJ1-1, with a tentative D call TRBD1 (6 bases). Germline loops: CDR1 LGHNA, CDR2 YSLEER. The germline V and J ends were trimmed by 3 bases and 0 bases, with 8 bases remaining between them. The CDR3 consists of 14 residues. For the CDR3, the DNA is TGCGCCAGCAGCCATAGGGGGATGAACACTGAAGCTTTCTTT. Protein: CASSHRGMNTEAFF.

This clone was detected a few times. J is TRBJ1-1 and V is TRBV11-2; 7 bases align to TRBD1. The CDR3 runs to 13 residues. V dropped 1 base and J dropped 7; count of bases not matched to a gene: 3. Germline V CDR1 and CDR2: SGHAT, FQNNGV. CDR3 in amino acids: CASSLGRGGEAFF. Here the CDR3 DNA reads TGTGCCAGCAGCTTAGGCAGGGGGGGTGAAGCTTTCTTT.

There are many counts of this clone. The V gene is TRBV7-9, the J gene TRBJ1-2; TRBD1 is a possible D gene (5 bases). Per germline, CDR1 SEHNR and CDR2 FQNEAQ (reference sequence). This CDR3 contains 13 residues. V was cut by 5 bases and J by 3 bases, with 10 bases left in between. The CDR3 is CASSPPQDYGYTF. The DNA for the CDR3 is TGTGCCAGCAGCCCCCCACAGGACTATGGCTACACCTTC.

This chain links TRBV5-4 with TRBJ2-1; no firm D call. Germline V gene lookup returns CDR1 SGHNT and CDR2 YYREEE (reference sequence). The length of the CDR3 is 16 residues. Trimming pared 0 bases from V and 4 bases from J, leaving 14 bases between. CDR3 nucleotides: TGTGCCAGCAGCTTGGCTTCTTCCCCCTCTTACAATGAGCAGTTCTTC. Protein sequence: CASSLASSPSYNEQFF.

The chain employs TRBV15 and TRBJ1-1, with D possibly being TRBD1 (6 bases). The CDR3 loop spans 14 amino acids. Trimming took 0 bases from V and 7 from J, leaving 12 bases between them. The germline CDR1 and CDR2 sequences are LNHNV and YYDKDF (reference sequence). This CDR3 is CATSRDTGWSEAFF. The CDR3 nucleotides read TGTGCCACCAGCAGAGATACAGGGTGGAGTGAAGCTTTCTTT.

This clone appeared a few times. A read error may account for a junction end that differs from germline. CDR3 region: CASSYSFMNTDTQYF. The CDR3, as DNA: TGTGCCAGCAGTTACTCGTTTATGAATACAGATACGCAGTATTTT. The chain links TRBV6-4 to TRBJ2-3; the D is unclear. The CDR3 sequence is 15 residues long. Germline CDR1 reads MRHNA; CDR2 reads SNTAGT.

This chain uses TRBV14 with TRBJ2-3, with 7 bases lining up with TRBD1. The CDR3 has 17 residues. The V and J ends lost 0 bases and 5 bases, in that order; junction bases with no gene match: 11. The germline V gene encodes CDR1 SGHDN and CDR2 FVKESK. CDR3 amino acids: CASSQDTGASLGDTQYF. CDR3 DNA: TGTGCCAGCAGCCAAGATACAGGGGCTAGTTTGGGAGATACGCAGTATTTT.

This clone was counted only a few times. This chain links TRBV7-6 with TRBJ2-5; no reliable D call. The J call may be mistaken, given a closer DNA end match to TRBJ2-7. This CDR3 is built from 14 residues. Germline-derived CDR1 and CDR2 are SGHVS and FNYEAQ. DNA for the CDR3: TGTGCCAGCAGCCACCTTTGGAGCTCCTACGAGCAGTACTTC. It translates to CASSHLWSSYEQYF.

This chain links TRBV19 with TRBJ2-7, with D possibly matching TRBD2 (5 bases). Trimming shortened V by 2 bases and J by 6 bases, and 11 bases separated the two germline ends. This CDR3 contains 13 residues. Germline values: CDR1 LNHDA, CDR2 SQIVND (reference sequence). CDR3 region: CASSIRGYGEQYF. In nucleotides, the CDR3 is TGTGCCAGTAGTATACGGGGTTACGGCGAGCAGTACTTC.

This clone came up a few times. V usage is TRBV11-2 and J usage is TRBJ1-2, with 9 bases matching TRBD1. The germline V gene has CDR1 SGHAT and CDR2 FQNNGV. The CDR3 totals 17 residues. The junction had 13 bases not matched to a gene; V was cut back by 8 bases and J by 0 bases. CDR3 loop: CASQAGTGRVPNYGYTF. CDR3 nucleotide sequence: TGTGCCAGCCAAGCCGGGACAGGGCGGGTCCCTAACTATGGCTACACCTTC.

This clone has just a few counts. This chain links TRBV5-6 with TRBJ2-1, with D possibly being TRBD1 (5 bases). V shed 3 bases and J shed 6 bases, with 10 bases lying between them. Germline loops: CDR1 SGHDT, CDR2 YYEEEE. The CDR3 sequence is 13 residues long. The CDR3 loop is CASSWGQGNEQFF. CDR3 DNA sequence: TGTGCCAGCAGCTGGGGTCAGGGCAATGAGCAGTTCTTC.

The table lists this clone with a few counts. The V call is TRBV18, the J call TRBJ1-1, with 9 bases lining up with TRBD1. With 6 bases clipped from V and 3 bases from J, the junction kept 11 bases outside the gene matches. This CDR3 spans 16 amino acids. Per the germline V gene, CDR1 is KGHSH and CDR2 is LQKENI. CDR3 DNA sequence: TGTGCCAGCTCCCAGGGACAGGGAGGAGGAGACACTGAAGCTTTCTTT. Protein: CASSQGQGGGDTEAFF. The complete variable domain, with remaining parts taken from reference TRBV18 and TRBJ1-1, reads NAGVMQNPRHLVRRRGQEARLRCSPMKGHSHVYWYRQLPEEGLKFMVYLQKENIIDESGMPKERFSAEFPKEGPSILRIQQVVRGDSAAYFCASSQGQGGGDTEAFFGQGTRLTVV.